This T cell receptor beta chain is from a study of blood T cell repertoires in COVID-19. Study as a whole: The origin of the acute and convalescent COVID-19 samples was the United States, Italy and Spain. T cells, B-cell-depleted T cells, or PBMCs provided the cDNA or gDNA that served as material.

As originally analysed: Reference gene primer amplification in the assay estimated nucleated cell counts. Some clones are missing from TCRdb's copy, which holds only in-frame ones; the method was immunoSEQ multiplex PCR. V and J calls plus clone size are reproduced from that table; the DNA served to infer D and trimming. The profile shows fewer than 40,000 clones, just under 85% of them singletons. J lost 4 bases, V lost 4 bases, and 3 bases had no gene match. The CDR3 is 15 residues long. Germline V CDR1 and CDR2: SGHNT, YYREEE (reference sequence). Sequencing was performed on peripheral blood. The J gene is TRBJ1-4, the V gene TRBV5-4, with 11 bases fitting TRBD1. This clonotype was sampled from a human donor in a cohort sampled during active COVID-19. Written as DNA, the CDR3 is TGTGCCAGCAGCAGGACAGGGGGCCTTAATGAAAAACTGTTTTTT. Amino acid sequence: CASSRTGGLNEKLFF.